These T cell receptor beta chains were read from a single sample in a study of vaccination effects on CD4 cells after COVID-19. Sequencing was performed with immunoSEQ multiplex PCR; in TCRdb, only in-frame clones are kept and a portion is missing. Here the sample spans about 73,000 clones, 65% to 80% being singletons. These receptors have no identified antigens. The material was CD4+ T cells from PBMCs cultured with HCoV-NL63 spike peptides, obtained before COVID-19 vaccination. The receptors come from a human donor who received a COVID-19 vaccine. Both conserved end residues are part of each CDR3. D genes are given only for firm matches. The size of a clone is reported for some rows only, either as once, few or many, or as a class for expanded clones.

d_gene	v_gene	len	abundance	j_gene	CDR3nt	CDR3aa
.	TRBV5-1	14	.	TRBJ1-4	TGCGCCAGCAGCTTGGGCCAGGGAGATGAAAAACTGTTTTTT	CASSLGQGDEKLFF
.	TRBV21-1	18	.	TRBJ1-5	TGTGCCAGCAGCAAAGCCCTCTGGTGGGAGGATGGCAATCAGCCCCAGCATTTT	CASSKALWWEDGNQPQHF
TRBD1	TRBV12-3/TRBV12-4	12	.	TRBJ1-2	TGTGCCAGCGGACAGGCCTCGTATGGCTACACCTTC	CASGQASYGYTF
TRBD1	TRBV29-1	16	.	TRBJ1-1	TGCAGCGGGCAGCCGGGACAGGGGGCGGTAGGGACTGAAGCTTTCTTT	CSGQPGQGAVGTEAFF
.	TRBV11-2	13	few	TRBJ1-5	TGTGCCAGCAGCTTCTCGCAGGACCAGCCCCAGCATTTT	CASSFSQDQPQHF
TRBD1	TRBV28	18	.	TRBJ2-2	TGTGCCAGCAGTCCGAAGGTGGGGGACAGGAGGTACACCGGGGAGCTGTTTTTT	CASSPKVGDRRYTGELFF
.	TRBV29-1	12	few	TRBJ1-2	TGCAGCGTTGATCCGGGAAACTATGGCTACACCTTC	CSVDPGNYGYTF
.	TRBV29-1	11	once	TRBJ2-2	TGCAGCGTTGAAGCAGGGCGACAGATGTTTTTT	CSVEAGRQMFF
TRBD2	TRBV19	16	.	TRBJ2-4	TGTGCCAGTAGTTTTCTAGCGGGGGGGCCGCGGGACATTCAGTACTTC	CASSFLAGGPRDIQYF
TRBD1	TRBV30	13	.	TRBJ1-1	TGTGCCTGGAGTGACGGGACAGGGATCGAAGCTTTCTTT	CAWSDGTGIEAFF
TRBD2	TRBV19	14	once	TRBJ2-1	TGTGCCAGTAGTTCACTAGCGGGGTACAATGAGCAGTTCTTC	CASSSLAGYNEQFF
.	TRBV6-5	15	.	TRBJ1-3	TGTGCCAGCACCGGGGGGGGGAACTCTGGAAACACCATATATTTT	CASTGGGNSGNTIYF
.	TRBV18	13	few	TRBJ1-4	TGTGCCAGCTCACCTGGGTTTAATGAAAAACTGTTTTTT	CASSPGFNEKLFF
TRBD1	TRBV18	13	few	TRBJ1-2	TGTGCCAGCTCGGGGGACAGGCTCTATGGCTACACCTTC	CASSGDRLYGYTF
TRBD2	TRBV3-1/TRBV3-2	19	.	TRBJ2-5	TGTGCCAGCAGCTCGGGCGGGACTAGCGGGGGGGTTACCATCAAGACCCAGTACTTC	CASSSGGTSGGVTIKTQYF
.	TRBV15	11	.	TRBJ2-2	TGTGCCACCAGCAACACCGGGGAGCTGTTTTTT	CATSNTGELFF
.	TRBV6-5	14	.	TRBJ2-2	TGTGCCAGCAGTTACTCAAGAGCGACCGGGGAGCTGTTTTTT	CASSYSRATGELFF
TRBD1	TRBV3-1/TRBV3-2	15	.	TRBJ2-2	TGTGCCAGCAGCTATTCCAGGGGGCAGACCGGGGAGCTGTTTTTT	CASSYSRGQTGELFF
.	TRBV7-3	17	.	TRBJ1-1	TGTGCCAGCAGCTTACAGGGTGTGGGTCCTATGGGCACTGAAGCTTTCTTT	CASSLQGVGPMGTEAFF
.	TRBV13	19	.	TRBJ1-2	TGTGCCAGCAGCCGCAACGTACATAAGGACGCGGTCAGAGGTTATGGCTACACCTTC	CASSRNVHKDAVRGYGYTF
.	TRBV5-1	14	once	TRBJ1-1	TGCGCCAGCAGCTTATTAACCGGAAACACTGAAGCTTTCTTT	CASSLLTGNTEAFF
.	TRBV7-9	12	.	TRBJ2-2	TGTGCCAGCAGCTATTCGGTCGGGGAGCTGTTTTTT	CASSYSVGELFF
.	TRBV19	14	.	TRBJ1-6	TGTGCCAGTAGTATTGGCAGGGCAGACTCACCCCTCCACTTT	CASSIGRADSPLHF
TRBD1	TRBV6-2/TRBV6-3	14	.	TRBJ1-1	TGTGCCAGCAGTAGGTGGACAGGGGGTACTGAAGCTTTCTTT	CASSRWTGGTEAFF
.	TRBV28	13	.	TRBJ1-2	TGTGCCAGCAGTTTATCGGGAGGAGGAGGCTACACCTTC	CASSLSGGGGYTF
.	TRBV19	13	.	TRBJ2-5	TGTGCCAGTAGTCCCGGGACAAAAGAGACCCAGTACTTC	CASSPGTKETQYF
.	TRBV6-5	14	once	TRBJ1-6	TGTGCCAGCAGAAAAGGACAGACGAATTCACCCCTCCACTTT	CASRKGQTNSPLHF